The T cell receptor beta chain described here comes from a study of identical twins. This clonotype appeared a few times. Its matching antigen is unknown. Study-wide results and limits: While abundant cord blood beta clonotypes carried fewer insertions, memory repertoires showed no such pattern.

Germline CDR1 reads LGHDT; CDR2 reads YNNKEL (reference sequence). The V end lost 3 bases, the J end lost 6 bases, and 6 bases lay between the germline ends. The CDR3 contains 12 residues. One entry per CDR3 protein results from TCRdb running MiXCR on the 5' RACE reads. The sample lists about 490,000 distinct CDR3 sequences; around 15% were seen once. This sample also appeared in a second study, on yellow fever vaccine responses in identical twins.

The V gene is TRBV3-1, the J gene TRBJ1-3; D uncertain. The origin of this receptor is a woman between 18 and 29 years old in good health. Specimen: CD4+ T cells sorted from blood. The CDR3 DNA follows: TGTGCCAGCAGCCACGGCGAAAACACCATATATTTT. Its protein is CASSHGENTIYF.